The present T cell receptor (beta chain) was sequenced within a study of regulatory T cells in long-lasting Graves disease. This clonotype was seen ten or more times. The V end was cut by 6 bases, the J end by 2 bases, with 16 bases between. The CDR3 is 16 amino acids. Regarding time point: newly diagnosed GD, antithyroid drugs for less than 3 months. PBMC-extracted RNA yielded the TCR library. Through Arm-PCR of CDR3 regions and iRepertoire HTBI primers, TCR beta libraries were built. TCRdb passed the multiplex PCR reads through MiXCR, listing each CDR3 protein once. The table has over 500,000 distinct CDR3 sequences, 16% seen once. The sample was also linked to a second study, of T cells in Graves' hyperthyroidism and ophthalmopathy.

The specimen comprised peripheral blood mononuclear cells (PBMCs), sampled at new diagnosis, from a patient treated with antithyroid drugs. The chain combines TRBV12-3 or TRBV12-4 with TRBJ2-2; no clear D. This TCR was sampled from a man aged 18 to 29 with Graves disease. The DNA for the CDR3 is TGTGCCAGCAGCCCCCGTATGGGCCATAACACCGGGGAGCTGTTTTTT. It yields the protein CASSPRMGHNTGELFF.